These T cell receptor beta chains were read from a single sample in a study of T-cell memory formation after mild COVID-19. Each CDR3 protein is one row after TCRdb ran MiXCR on the 5' RACE reads. The profile covers 120,000 to 150,000 distinct CDR3 sequences, with 6% to 7% appearing a single time and more than 2% taken by the ten largest. The sequenced sample consisted of PBMCs or a T cell subset sorted from them (not recorded which). The receptors originated from an adult woman who had mild COVID-19 (a few samples of this study predate the infection). Cell type and time point are not known. The CDR3 runs from the conserved cysteine through the conserved F or W. D genes are given only for firm matches. Not all rows give a size; the values are once, few, many and, for expanded clones, a class.

clone_size,d_call,v_call,j_call,cdr3_aa,cdr3_nt
many,NA,TRBV7-2,TRBJ2-7,CASSLDRTYEQYF,TGTGCCAGCAGCTTAGACAGAACCTACGAGCAGTACTTC
few,TRBD2,TRBV7-9,TRBJ2-1,CASSVVRGLAEASSYNEQFF,TGTGCCAGCAGCGTGGTTCGAGGACTAGCAGAAGCCAGCTCCTACAATGAGCAGTTCTTC
NA,NA,TRBV5-1,TRBJ2-1,CASRRTAAYNEQFF,TGCGCCAGCCGTCGGACGGCAGCATACAATGAGCAGTTCTTC
many,TRBD2,TRBV9,TRBJ2-3,CASSEQLAGGTDTQYF,TGTGCCAGCAGCGAACAACTAGCGGGAGGCACAGATACGCAGTATTTT
few,NA,TRBV7-9,TRBJ2-6,CASSPNVLTF,TGTGCCAGCAGCCCCAACGTCCTGACTTTC
few,NA,TRBV12-3/TRBV12-4,TRBJ2-7,CASRRLGVYEQYF,TGTGCCAGCAGACGCCTGGGGGTCTACGAGCAGTACTTC
NA,TRBD1,TRBV7-8,TRBJ1-1,CASSLAIRGRGTEAFF,TGTGCCAGCAGCTTAGCGATCAGGGGGCGCGGCACTGAAGCTTTCTTT
many,TRBD1,TRBV20-1,TRBJ2-3,CSARGGTGPGLTDTQYF,TGCAGTGCTAGAGGGGGGACAGGCCCTGGGCTCACAGATACGCAGTATTTT
few,NA,TRBV9,TRBJ1-5,CASSVGENNQPQHF,TGTGCCAGCAGCGTAGGAGAAAACAATCAGCCCCAGCATTTT
NA,NA,TRBV7-3,TRBJ2-1,CASSLIGPEQFF,TGTGCCAGCAGCTTAATTGGTCCGGAGCAGTTCTTC
NA,NA,TRBV12-3/TRBV12-4,TRBJ2-2,CASSRERLNTGELFF,TGTGCCAGCAGCCGGGAGCGGTTGAACACCGGGGAGCTGTTTTTT
few,NA,TRBV12-3/TRBV12-4,TRBJ2-1,CASSFRTTQGEQFF,TGTGCCAGCAGTTTTCGGACCACACAGGGTGAGCAGTTCTTC
many,NA,TRBV12-3/TRBV12-4,TRBJ1-2,CASSSAQGRGYTF,TGTGCCAGCAGCTCAGCCCAGGGAAGAGGCTACACCTTC
many,NA,TRBV9,TRBJ2-1,CASSVGVRTENEQFF,TGTGCCAGCAGCGTAGGGGTACGAACGGAGAATGAGCAGTTCTTC
many,NA,TRBV12-3/TRBV12-4,TRBJ2-7,CASSLSGVPYEQYF,TGTGCCAGCAGTTTGTCAGGGGTTCCGTACGAGCAGTACTTC
many,TRBD2,TRBV18,TRBJ2-1,CASSGGLAVNYNEQFF,TGTGCCAGCTCAGGGGGACTAGCGGTAAACTACAATGAGCAGTTCTTC
many,NA,TRBV7-3,TRBJ2-5,CASSLNRAKTQYF,TGTGCCAGCAGCTTAAACAGGGCCAAGACCCAGTACTTC
few,NA,TRBV5-5,TRBJ2-5,CASSLESTQETQYF,TGTGCCAGCAGCTTGGAATCTACCCAAGAGACCCAGTACTTC
NA,NA,TRBV20-1,TRBJ2-1,CSAKLGSADNEQFF,TGCAGTGCTAAACTCGGTAGCGCGGACAATGAGCAGTTCTTC
NA,NA,TRBV5-1,TRBJ1-4,CASSLPAGLTSEKLFF,TGCGCCAGCAGCTTGCCCGCGGGACTGACTTCGGAAAAACTGTTTTTT
NA,TRBD1,TRBV12-3/TRBV12-4,TRBJ2-7,CASSGRTGSSYEQYF,TGTGCCAGCAGTGGGCGGACAGGGAGCTCCTACGAGCAGTACTTC
many,NA,TRBV5-6,TRBJ2-2,CASSFSGYGELFF,TGTGCCAGCAGCTTCTCAGGATACGGGGAGCTGTTTTTT
many,NA,TRBV5-1,TRBJ2-7,CASSFERGVTYEQYF,TGCGCCAGCAGCTTTGAAAGAGGTGTCACGTACGAGCAGTACTTC